One sample yielded the 23 T cell receptor beta chains listed below, sequenced in a study of shared clonotypes between healthy human individuals. The table came from immunoSEQ multiplex PCR; TCRdb's copy has only in-frame clones and leaves some out. The data contain around 2.1 million clones, 93% of them seen just once; the ten biggest clones take up around 1.7%. Positive CCR7 selection of CD45RO-negative cells yielded the naive CD8 cells, and terminally differentiated effector memory CD45RA+ cells were excluded. Sequencing used naive CD8+ T cells from PBMCs. The receptors come from a man younger than 35 in good health. Some clones in this sample may be carry-over from other donors' samples.

This clone appeared a single time. The chain uses TRBV7-2 and TRBJ2-7; 9 bases agree with TRBD2. The CDR3 is 15 amino acids. Germline V CDR1 and CDR2: SGHTA, FQGNSA. V lost 5 bases to trimming and J lost 3 bases; unmatched junction nucleotides: 8. CDR3 residues: CASSPLAGIVYEQYF. The CDR3, as DNA: TGTGCCAGCAGCCCCCTAGCGGGAATTGTCTACGAGCAGTACTTC.

This clone was seen more than once but under ten times. The chain employs TRBV10-3 and TRBJ1-2; D might be TRBD1 (6 bases). The germline V gene encodes CDR1 ENHRY and CDR2 SYGVKD. Trimming took 6 bases from V and 4 from J, leaving 12 bases between them. The CDR3 runs to 13 residues. CDR3 loop: CAIRAGASYGYTF. In DNA, the CDR3 is TGTGCCATCAGGGCAGGGGCGAGCTATGGCTACACCTTC.

This clone occurred once. The CDR3 region is CASSLFAGGGNTEAFF. CDR3 in DNA: TGTGCCAGCAGCTTATTTGCCGGAGGGGGGAACACTGAAGCTTTCTTT. V is TRBV13 and J is TRBJ1-1, with D possibly being TRBD1 (6 bases). Between the trimmed V and J ends, which lost 2 bases and 1 base, there was a span of 14 bases. Germline assignment: CDR1 PRHDT and CDR2 FYEKMQ (reference sequence). The CDR3 is 16 amino acids.

The chain combines TRBV6-1 with TRBJ2-7; D may correspond to TRBD1 or TRBD2 (5 bases each). Trimming removed 1 base at V and 2 bases at J, with 18 bases between. Germline CDR1 and CDR2: MNHNS and SASEGT. There are 17 residues in the CDR3. This CDR3 is CASSEVEIGTWTYEQYF. In DNA form, the CDR3 reads TGTGCCAGCAGTGAAGTTGAGATCGGGACCTGGACCTACGAGCAGTACTTC.

The CDR3 region has the DNA TGCGCCAGCACACCGAGGGACAGGGGAGGTCAGCCCCAGCATTTT. Translating gives CASTPRDRGGQPQHF. This chain joins TRBV10-2 and TRBJ1-5, with 10 bases identical to TRBD1. Germline V gene sequence: CDR1 WSHSY, CDR2 SAAADI. This CDR3 is 15 amino acids long. Trimming removed 7 bases from V and 6 bases from J; junction bases left unmatched: 9.

The V gene is TRBV9, the J gene TRBJ1-1; D is unclear. Trimming left V 4 bases short and J 0 bases short, with 10 bases between. This CDR3 comprises 14 residues. Germline V lookup: CDR1 SGDLS, CDR2 YYNGEE. The CDR3 loop is CASSLRDMNTEAFF. The CDR3 bases are TGTGCCAGCAGCCTACGGGATATGAACACTGAAGCTTTCTTT.

This sequence joins TRBV6-5 and TRBJ1-1; maybe TRBD1 (5 bases). Germline V gene sequence: CDR1 MNHEY, CDR2 SVGAGI. CDR3 length: 15 residues. Trimming took 5 bases from V and 2 from J, leaving 15 bases between them. This CDR3 reads CASSPLPGTNTEAFF. The CDR3 DNA sequence: TGTGCCAGCAGTCCCCTCCCAGGGACCAACACTGAAGCTTTCTTT.

The chain links TRBV28 to TRBJ2-1, with 9 bases fitting TRBD1. CDR1 and CDR2 (germline): MDHEN, SYDVKM. V was pared by 6 bases and J by 0 bases, with 9 bases of the junction left unmatched. The CDR3 length is 17 residues. The CDR3: CASSSWDRADSYNEQFF. The CDR3 nucleotides read TGTGCCAGCAGCTCCTGGGACAGGGCGGACTCCTACAATGAGCAGTTCTTC.

The V and J genes are TRBV6-6 and TRBJ1-5; no firm D call. The CDR3 extends over 16 amino acids. Germline V CDR1 and CDR2: MNHNY, SVGAGI (reference sequence). V shed 6 bases and J shed 0 bases, with 15 bases lying between them. CDR3 nucleotides: TGTGCCAGCAGCCCCCGAGAGTTTTATAGCAATCAGCCCCAGCATTTT. Protein product: CASSPREFYSNQPQHF.

The J gene is TRBJ2-1, the V gene TRBV9; 10 positions agree with TRBD1. V was clipped by 0 bases and J by 8 bases; unmatched bases: 8. This CDR3 is 16 amino acids long. CDR1 and CDR2 (germline): SGDLS, YYNGEE. CDR3 sequence: CASSVGRGQGIDEQFF. The CDR3 DNA reads as TGTGCCAGCAGCGTAGGTCGGGGACAGGGGATCGATGAGCAGTTCTTC.

The V gene is TRBV5-1, the J gene TRBJ2-7; tentatively, D is TRBD1 or TRBD2 (6 bases each). Trimming removed 0 bases at V and 5 bases at J, with 15 bases between. Germline values: CDR1 SGHRS, CDR2 YFSETQ. The CDR3 is made up of 15 amino acids. The chain's CDR3 is CASSLASPGADEQYF. In nucleotides, the CDR3 is TGCGCCAGCAGCTTGGCATCTCCGGGGGCAGACGAGCAGTACTTC. The variable domain in full, completed from reference TRBV5-1 and TRBJ2-7, reads KAGVTQTPRYLIKTRGQQVTLSCSPISGHRSVSWYQQTPGQGLQFLFEYFSETQRNKGNFPGRFSGRQFSNSRSEMNVSTLELGDSALYLCASSLASPGADEQYFGPGTRLTVT.

About this clone: Other nucleotide sequences from this sample produce the same CDR3. The chain recombines TRBV7-9 with TRBJ2-1, with no clear D. In germline, CDR1 is SEHNR, CDR2 FQNEAQ (reference sequence). Trimming took off 3 bases at V and 7 bases at J, with 4 bases between the two ends. CDR3 length: 11 residues. CDR3 bases: TGTGCCAGCAGCTTCGGGAATGAGCAGTTCTTC. Translation gives CASSFGNEQFF.

To note about this clone: Other DNA sequences within the sample encode an identical CDR3. CDR3 DNA sequence: TGTGCCAGCAGCTTGGTGAGGGGATACGAGCAGTACTTC. Amino acids: CASSLVRGYEQYF. This chain links TRBV5-8 with TRBJ2-7; D might be TRBD1 or TRBD2, each matching 5 bases. The germline gives CDR1 SGHTS, CDR2 YDEGEE. With 0 bases removed from V and 4 bases from J, the gap between germline ends came to 8 bases. CDR3 length equals 13 residues.

CDR3 DNA sequence: TGTGCCAGCAGCGAAAACTACAGGGTGAACACTGAAGCTTTCTTT. Translating gives CASSENYRVNTEAFF. V and J are TRBV7-2 and TRBJ1-1; tentative D call: TRBD1 (6 bases). Trimming stripped 5 bases from V and 0 bases from J, with 13 bases between. The V gene's germline CDR1 is SGHTA and CDR2 FQGNSA. The CDR3 covers 15 residues. The variable domain in full, with the rest retrieved from reference TRBV7-2 and TRBJ1-1, is GAGVSQSPSNKVTEKGKDVELRCDPISGHTALYWYRQSLGQGLEFLIYFQGNSAPDKSGLPSDRFSAERTGGSVSTLTIQRTQQEDSAVYLCASSENYRVNTEAFFGQGTRLTVV.

CDR3 loop: CASSFSRRAAGELFF. CDR3 coding DNA: TGTGCCAGCAGCTTTAGTCGGCGGGCCGCCGGGGAGCTGTTTTTT. The chain recombines TRBV7-2 with TRBJ2-2; D perhaps matches TRBD2 (5 bases). The CDR3 is made up of 15 amino acids. CDR1 and CDR2 from the germline V gene are SGHTA and FQGNSA. V was shortened by 3 bases and J by 6 bases, with 14 bases between the two germline ends.

This clone came up once. This chain joins TRBV28 and TRBJ1-3; D is undetermined. This CDR3 is 15 amino acids long. Trimming cost V 3 bases and J 2 bases, with 11 bases left between them. Germline V gene data show CDR1 as MDHEN and CDR2 as SYDVKM. DNA of the CDR3: TGTGCCAGCAGTTTGTTACGGGGTCCTGGAAACACCATATATTTT. It codes for CASSLLRGPGNTIYF.

J is TRBJ2-7 and V is TRBV27; D is unclear. Trimming left V 8 bases short and J 4 bases short, with 9 bases between. CDR3 length: 11 amino acids. Germline V CDR1 and CDR2: MNHEY, SMNVEV (reference sequence). The CDR3 reads CASRTNYEQYF. The CDR3 region has the DNA TGTGCCAGCCGGACCAATTACGAGCAGTACTTC.

The chain links TRBV28 to TRBJ2-7; D gene uncertain. The V gene lost 7 bases and the J gene lost 0 bases, with 10 bases spanning the gap. The CDR3 is 13 amino acids. Germline V gene lookup returns CDR1 MDHEN and CDR2 SYDVKM. CDR3 sequence (DNA): TGTGCCAGCAAAGAGGTATACTCCTACGAGCAGTACTTC. Residues: CASKEVYSYEQYF.

The chain carries TRBV5-1 and TRBJ2-5; 7 bases match TRBD1. The J call may be in error: the DNA end matches TRBJ2-7 better. The CDR3 runs 12 residues. Germline assignment: CDR1 SGHRS and CDR2 YFSETQ. CDR3 sequence reads: CASSPTGYEQYF. The CDR3 DNA reads as TGCGCCAGCAGCCCGACAGGGTACGAGCAGTACTTC.

The rearrangement links TRBV27 to TRBJ2-5; 8 bases match TRBD2. The length of the CDR3 is 15 residues. Germline CDR1 and CDR2: MNHEY and SMNVEV (reference sequence). Germline trimming cut 4 bases from V and 5 bases from J; bases unmatched to any gene: 9. The CDR3 sequence: CASSSTKREWETQYF. The CDR3 nucleotides are TGTGCCAGCAGTTCCACTAAGCGGGAGTGGGAGACCCAGTACTTC.

The J gene is TRBJ2-2, the V gene TRBV15, with D possibly being TRBD1 (6 bases). The CDR3 runs 16 residues. Per the germline V gene, CDR1 is LNHNV and CDR2 is YYDKDF (reference sequence). V was clipped by 0 bases and J by 0 bases, with 8 bases between them. The DNA of the CDR3 is TGTGCCACCAGCAGAGAAAACAGGGCGAACACCGGGGAGCTGTTTTTT. This gives the protein CATSRENRANTGELFF. Looking up the rest from reference TRBV15 and TRBJ2-2 gives the full variable domain: DAMVIQNPRYQVTQFGKPVTLSCSQTLNHNVMYWYQQKSSQAPKLLFHYYDKDFNNEADTPDNFQSRRPNTSFCFLDIRSPGLGDTAMYLCATSRENRANTGELFFGEGSRLTVL.

The genes are TRBV11-2 and TRBJ1-2; 9 bases fit TRBD1. This CDR3 is built from 17 residues. With V trimmed by 6 bases and J by 4 bases, 15 bases remained unmatched. The germline V gene encodes CDR1 SGHAT and CDR2 FQNNGV. The CDR3 nucleotides are TGTGCCAGCAGTCTGGGACAGGGCCTGGCTCTGGGCTATGGCTACACCTTC. Its protein is CASSLGQGLALGYGYTF.

The chain employs TRBV29-1 and TRBJ2-2; D may be TRBD2 (5 bases). Germline V lookup: CDR1 SQVTM, CDR2 ANQGSEA. The CDR3 has 14 residues. Trimming removed 5 bases at V and 1 base at J, with 11 bases between. The CDR3, as DNA: TGCAGCGTTCTCGGGAAAGAGAACACCGGGGAGCTGTTTTTT. Its protein product is CSVLGKENTGELFF.